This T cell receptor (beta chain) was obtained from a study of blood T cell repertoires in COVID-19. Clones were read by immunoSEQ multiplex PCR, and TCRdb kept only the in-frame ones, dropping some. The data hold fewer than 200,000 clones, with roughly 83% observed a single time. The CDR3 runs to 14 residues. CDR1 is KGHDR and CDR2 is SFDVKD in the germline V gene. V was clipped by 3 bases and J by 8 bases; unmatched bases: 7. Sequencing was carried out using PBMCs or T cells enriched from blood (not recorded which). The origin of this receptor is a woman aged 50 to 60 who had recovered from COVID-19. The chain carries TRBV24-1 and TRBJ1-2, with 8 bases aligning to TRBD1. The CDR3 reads CATSDDRGLGGYTF. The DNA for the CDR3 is TGTGCCACCAGTGATGACAGGGGCCTGGGAGGCTACACCTTC.